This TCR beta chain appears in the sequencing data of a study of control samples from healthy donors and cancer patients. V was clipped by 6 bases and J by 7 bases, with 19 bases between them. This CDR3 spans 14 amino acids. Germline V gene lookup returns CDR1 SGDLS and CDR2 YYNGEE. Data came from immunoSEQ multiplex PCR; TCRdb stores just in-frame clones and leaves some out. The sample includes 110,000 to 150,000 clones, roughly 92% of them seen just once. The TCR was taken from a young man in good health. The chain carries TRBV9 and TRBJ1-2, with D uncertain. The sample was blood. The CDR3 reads CASTIGFAICGYTF. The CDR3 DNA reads TGTGCCAGCACGATAGGATTCGCTATATGTGGCTACACCTTC.